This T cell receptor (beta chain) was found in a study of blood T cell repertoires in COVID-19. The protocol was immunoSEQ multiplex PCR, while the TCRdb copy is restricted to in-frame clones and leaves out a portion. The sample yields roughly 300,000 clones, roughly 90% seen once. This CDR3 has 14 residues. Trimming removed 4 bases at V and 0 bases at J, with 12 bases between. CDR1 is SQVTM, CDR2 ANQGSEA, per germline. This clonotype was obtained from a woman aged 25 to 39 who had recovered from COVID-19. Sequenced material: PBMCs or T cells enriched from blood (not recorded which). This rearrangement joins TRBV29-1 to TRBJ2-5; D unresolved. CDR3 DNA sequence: TGCAGCGTTGTATCCCCCAGGTACCAAGAGACCCAGTACTTC. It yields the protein CSVVSPRYQETQYF. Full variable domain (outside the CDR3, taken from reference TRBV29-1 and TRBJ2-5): SAVISQKPSRDICQRGTSLTIQCQVDSQVTMMFWYRQQPGQSLTLIATANQGSEATYESGFVIDKFPISRPNLTFSTLTVSNMSPEDSSIYLCSVVSPRYQETQYFGPGTRLLVL.